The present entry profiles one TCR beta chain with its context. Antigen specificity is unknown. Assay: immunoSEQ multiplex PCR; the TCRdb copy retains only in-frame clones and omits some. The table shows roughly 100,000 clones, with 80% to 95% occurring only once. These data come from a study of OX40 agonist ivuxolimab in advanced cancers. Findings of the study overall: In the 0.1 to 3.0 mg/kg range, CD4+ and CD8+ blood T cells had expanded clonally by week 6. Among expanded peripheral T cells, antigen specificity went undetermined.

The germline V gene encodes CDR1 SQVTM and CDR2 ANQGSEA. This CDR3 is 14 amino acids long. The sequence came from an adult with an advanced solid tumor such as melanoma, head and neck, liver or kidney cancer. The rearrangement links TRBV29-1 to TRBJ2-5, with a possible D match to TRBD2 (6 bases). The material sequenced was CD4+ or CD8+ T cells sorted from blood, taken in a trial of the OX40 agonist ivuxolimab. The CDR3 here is CSIADPGGQETQYF. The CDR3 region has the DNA TGCAGTATTGCAGACCCCGGGGGACAAGAGACCCAGTACTTC.